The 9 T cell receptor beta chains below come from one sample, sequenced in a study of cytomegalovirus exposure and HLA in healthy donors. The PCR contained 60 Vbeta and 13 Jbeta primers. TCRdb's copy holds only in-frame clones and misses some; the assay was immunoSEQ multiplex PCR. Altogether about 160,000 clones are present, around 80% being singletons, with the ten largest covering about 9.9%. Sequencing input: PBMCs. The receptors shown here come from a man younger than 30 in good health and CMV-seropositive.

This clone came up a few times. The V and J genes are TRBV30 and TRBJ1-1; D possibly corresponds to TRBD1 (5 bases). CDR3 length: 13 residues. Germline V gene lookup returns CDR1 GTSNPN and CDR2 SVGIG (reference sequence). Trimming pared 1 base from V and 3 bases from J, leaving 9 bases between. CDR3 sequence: CAWSGGRYTEAFF. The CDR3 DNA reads TGTGCCTGGAGTGGGGGCCGATACACTGAAGCTTTCTTT.

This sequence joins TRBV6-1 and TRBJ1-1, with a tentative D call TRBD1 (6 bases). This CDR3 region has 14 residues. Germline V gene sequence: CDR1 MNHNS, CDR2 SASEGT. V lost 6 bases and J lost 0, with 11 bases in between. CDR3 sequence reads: CASRGDTLNTEAFF. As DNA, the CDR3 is TGTGCCAGCAGGGGGGACACTTTGAACACTGAAGCTTTCTTT.

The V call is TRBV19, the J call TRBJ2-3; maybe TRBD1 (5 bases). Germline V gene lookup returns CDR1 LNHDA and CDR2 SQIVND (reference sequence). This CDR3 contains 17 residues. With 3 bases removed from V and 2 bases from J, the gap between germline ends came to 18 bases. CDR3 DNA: TGTGCCAGTAGTATTGGGTCGCGACAGATTTTCACAGATACGCAGTATTTT. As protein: CASSIGSRQIFTDTQYF.

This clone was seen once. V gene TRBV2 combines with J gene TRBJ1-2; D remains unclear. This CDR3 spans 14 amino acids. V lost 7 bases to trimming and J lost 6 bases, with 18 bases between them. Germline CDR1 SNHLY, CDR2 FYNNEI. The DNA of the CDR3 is TGTGCCAGCATCCCCAACCCGGGGTCTAATGGCTACACCTTC. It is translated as CASIPNPGSNGYTF. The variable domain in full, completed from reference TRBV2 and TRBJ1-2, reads EPEVTQTPSHQVTQMGQEVILRCVPISNHLYFYWYRQILGQKVEFLVSFYNNEISEKSEIFDDQFSVERPDGSNFTLKIRSTKLEDSAMYFCASIPNPGSNGYTFGSGTRLTVV.

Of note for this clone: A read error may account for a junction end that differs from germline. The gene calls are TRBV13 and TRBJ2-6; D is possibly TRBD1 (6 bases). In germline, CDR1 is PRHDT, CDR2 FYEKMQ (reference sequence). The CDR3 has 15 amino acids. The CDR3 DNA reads TGTGCCACCCCCCGGGACAAGGGGAGAGCCAACGGCCTGACTTTC. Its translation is CATPRDKGRANGLTF.

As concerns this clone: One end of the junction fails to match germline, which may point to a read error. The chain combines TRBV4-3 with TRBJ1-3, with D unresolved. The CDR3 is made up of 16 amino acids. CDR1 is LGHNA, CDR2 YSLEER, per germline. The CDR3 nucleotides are TGCGCCAGCAGCCAAAATTCAGGCAGTTCTGGAAACACTATATATTTT. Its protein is CASSQNSGSSGNTIYF.

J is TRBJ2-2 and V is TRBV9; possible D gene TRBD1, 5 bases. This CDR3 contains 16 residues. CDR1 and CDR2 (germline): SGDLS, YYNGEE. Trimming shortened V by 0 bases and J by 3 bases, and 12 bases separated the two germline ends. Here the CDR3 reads CASSVEGATYTGELFF. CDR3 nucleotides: TGTGCCAGCAGCGTAGAAGGGGCGACGTACACCGGGGAGCTGTTTTTT.

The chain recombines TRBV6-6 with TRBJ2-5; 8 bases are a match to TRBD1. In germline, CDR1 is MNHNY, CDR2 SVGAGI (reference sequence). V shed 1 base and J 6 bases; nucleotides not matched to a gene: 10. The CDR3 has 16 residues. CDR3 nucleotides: TGTGCCAGCAGTTACTGGGTAACCACAGGGGGACAGACCCAGTACTTC. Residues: CASSYWVTTGGQTQYF.

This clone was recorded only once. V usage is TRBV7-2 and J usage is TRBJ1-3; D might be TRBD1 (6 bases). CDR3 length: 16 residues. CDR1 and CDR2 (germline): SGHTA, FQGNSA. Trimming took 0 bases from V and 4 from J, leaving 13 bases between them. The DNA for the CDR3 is TGTGCCAGCAGCTTAGCTGCAGGGGACGGGGGAAACACCATATATTTT. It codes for CASSLAAGDGGNTIYF.